This T cell receptor (beta chain) was documented in a study of preoperative IRX-2 immunotherapy in early breast cancer. The CDR3 runs 12 residues. With 4 bases clipped from V and 10 bases from J, the junction kept 4 bases outside the gene matches. The germline V gene encodes CDR1 SGHDN and CDR2 FVKESK. Treatment specified: preoperative locoregional IRX-2 cytokine immunotherapy. This phase Ib study tested locoregional IRX-2 cytokine immunotherapy given before surgery. Method: immunoSEQ multiplex PCR; TCRdb's copy keeps in-frame clones and lacks some. The data contain more than 20,000 clones, about 90% of them singletons.

The sample here was tumor tissue, taken after IRX-2 immunotherapy. The rearrangement uses TRBV14 and TRBJ1-1; TRBD1 aligns across 9 bases. This TCR came from a human donor with breast cancer. The CDR3 reads CASSRSTGGAFF. As DNA, the CDR3 is TGTGCCAGCAGCCGTTCGACAGGGGGAGCTTTCTTT.